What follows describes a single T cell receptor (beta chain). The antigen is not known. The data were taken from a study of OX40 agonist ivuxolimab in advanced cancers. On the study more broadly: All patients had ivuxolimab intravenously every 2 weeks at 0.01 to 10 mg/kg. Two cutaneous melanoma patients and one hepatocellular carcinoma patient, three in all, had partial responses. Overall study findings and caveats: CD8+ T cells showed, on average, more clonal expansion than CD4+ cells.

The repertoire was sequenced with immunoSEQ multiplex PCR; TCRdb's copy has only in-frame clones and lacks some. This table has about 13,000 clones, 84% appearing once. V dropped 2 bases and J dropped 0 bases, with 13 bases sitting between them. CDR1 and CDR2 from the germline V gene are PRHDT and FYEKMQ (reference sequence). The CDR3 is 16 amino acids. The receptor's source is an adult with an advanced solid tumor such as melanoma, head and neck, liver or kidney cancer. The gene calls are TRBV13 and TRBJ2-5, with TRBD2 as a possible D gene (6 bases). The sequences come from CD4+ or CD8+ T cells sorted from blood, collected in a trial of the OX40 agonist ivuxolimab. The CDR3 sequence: CASSLWRGGNQETQYF. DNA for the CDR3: TGTGCCAGCAGCTTATGGAGGGGCGGGAACCAAGAGACCCAGTACTTC.